This T cell receptor beta chain was identified in a study of blood T cell repertoires in COVID-19. Turning to the study itself: COVID-19 samples, acute and convalescent, were from the United States, Italy and Spain. Sample material is recorded as cDNA or gDNA derived from T cells, B-cell-depleted T cells, or PBMCs.

V lost 0 bases, J lost 10 bases, and 7 bases stayed unmatched. The CDR3 spans 14 residues. Germline V gene data show CDR1 as SGDLS and CDR2 as YYNGEE. Per the authors' pipeline: Estimated nucleated cell counts came from reference gene primer amplification. Generated by immunoSEQ multiplex PCR, the TCRdb table keeps only in-frame clones and is missing some. Clone size and V and J calls were adopted from that table, with D and trimming inferred from the DNA. The table shows about 110,000 clones, with approximately 90% occurring only once. The V call is TRBV9, the J call TRBJ2-1; 7 bases map to TRBD2. Material for sequencing was peripheral blood. This clonotype originated in a human donor in a cohort sampled during active COVID-19. The DNA of the CDR3 is TGTGCCAGCAGCGTAGAGGCGGGAGCATCCGAGCAGTTCTTC. Translating gives CASSVEAGASEQFF.